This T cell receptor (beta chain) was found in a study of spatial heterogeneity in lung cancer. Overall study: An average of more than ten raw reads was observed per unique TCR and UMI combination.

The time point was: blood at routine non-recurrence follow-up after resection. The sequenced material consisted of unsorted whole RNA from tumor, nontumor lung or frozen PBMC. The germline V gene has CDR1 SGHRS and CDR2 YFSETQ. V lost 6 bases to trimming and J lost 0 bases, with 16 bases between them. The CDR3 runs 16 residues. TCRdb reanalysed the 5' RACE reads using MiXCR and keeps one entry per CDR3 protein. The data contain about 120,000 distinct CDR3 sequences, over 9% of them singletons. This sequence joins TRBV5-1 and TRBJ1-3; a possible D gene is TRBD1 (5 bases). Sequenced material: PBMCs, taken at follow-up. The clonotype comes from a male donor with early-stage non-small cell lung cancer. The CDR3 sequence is CASTRGSFSSGNTIYF. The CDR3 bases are TGCGCCAGCACCCGGGGCAGTTTTAGCTCTGGAAACACCATATATTTT.